This T cell receptor beta chain was captured in a study of T cell responses to AZD1222 COVID-19 vaccine. At the level of the study: Samples with a second dose at about 4 or about 12 weeks were pooled together.

Repertoires were generated with immunoSEQ multiplex PCR, while TCRdb's copy carries only in-frame clones and drops some. The top ten clones hold about 3.9% of a sample with approximately 100,000 clones, roughly 89% of them seen once. This clonotype was sampled from an adult in good health. This specimen was peripheral blood, taken on day 0 of AZD1222 vaccination.

The CDR3 region has the DNA TGTGCCAGCAGCTTAGGAGGTGGTAAGGGCAAGAACACTGAAGCTTTCTTT. Its translation: CASSLGGGKGKNTEAFF. The rearrangement joins TRBV11-2 to TRBJ1-1; unclear D gene. CDR1 and CDR2 from the germline V gene are SGHAT and FQNNGV. V was pared by 1 base and J by 1 base, with 16 bases between. This CDR3 region has 17 residues.